These 20 T cell receptor beta chains came from one sample sequenced in a study of response to subunit inactivated influenza vaccine (dated by TCRdb to the late 2010s). The library relied on RT-PCR. Sequencing relied on an Illumina HiSeq 2500. TCRdb's own reprocessing of the public reads used fastp at Q25 and MiXCR and kept productive beta chains. A single entry per CDR3 protein holds the most common genes and DNA from its merged rows. This sample has hundreds of thousands of distinct CDR3 sequences in its table, and roughly 14% of those were observed once. The leading ten clones occupy roughly 10% of the sample. This material consisted of PBMCs from blood, taken approximately 13 days after vaccination. Receptors originate from a man aged 45-65 years who received an inactivated influenza vaccine. Donor details come from another sample of the same person, matched by shared clones.

This chain uses TRBV9 with TRBJ2-2; D might be TRBD2 (6 bases). V gave up 0 bases and J gave up 1 base, with 10 bases separating them. The CDR3 is made up of 16 amino acids. Germline lookup yields CDR1 SGDLS and CDR2 YYNGEE. The CDR3 DNA reads TGTGCCAGCAGCGTAGGTAGCGGTCAGAACACCGGGGAGCTGTTTTTT. It translates to CASSVGSGQNTGELFF.

The CDR3 sequence is CATDDPSGTDTQYF. Here the CDR3 DNA reads TGTGCCACCGATGACCCTAGTGGCACAGATACGCAGTATTTT. The chain has TRBV10-3 and TRBJ2-3; no firm D call. The CDR3 has 14 residues. Trimming stripped 10 bases from V and 1 base from J, with 15 bases between. CDR1 is ENHRY and CDR2 is SYGVKD in the germline V gene.

Only one count was recorded for this clonotype. The chain couples TRBV3-1 to TRBJ2-7; 7 positions agree with TRBD2. The CDR3 is made up of 15 amino acids. The V gene end was trimmed by 0 bases and the J gene end by 4 bases; junction bases not matched to a gene: 6. Germline V gene lookup returns CDR1 LGHDT and CDR2 YNNKEL (reference sequence). This CDR3 reads CASSQDLGLGYEQYF. Written as DNA, the CDR3 is TGTGCCAGCAGCCAAGATCTCGGACTAGGGTACGAGCAGTACTTC.

This clonotype was observed a few times. The CDR3, as DNA: TGTGCCATCAGTGAGCCTAACACAGATACGCAGTATTTT. Translating gives CAISEPNTDTQYF. The V and J genes are TRBV10-3 and TRBJ2-3; D gene uncertain. The V gene's germline CDR1 is ENHRY and CDR2 SYGVKD. This CDR3 has 13 residues. Trimming took 2 bases from V and 2 from J, leaving 5 bases between them.

In its sample, this clonotype was seen a few times. The chain combines TRBV4-1 with TRBJ2-1; TRBD2 matches 11 bases. The V gene's germline CDR1 is MGHRA and CDR2 YSYEKL. This CDR3 region has 16 residues. The ends lost 0 bases at V and 8 bases at J; junction bases unmatched: 6. The CDR3, as DNA: TGCGCCAGCAGCCAAGAACCGGGACTAGCGGCCTATGAGCAGTTCTTC. This gives the protein CASSQEPGLAAYEQFF.

CDR3 amino acids: CATSKMGGGNTGELFF. DNA for the CDR3: TGTGCCACCAGCAAAATGGGGGGCGGGAACACCGGGGAGCTGTTTTTT. V is TRBV15 and J is TRBJ2-2; either TRBD1 or TRBD2 may supply D (6 bases each). V lost 4 bases to trimming and J lost 1 base, with 13 bases between them. CDR1 and CDR2 from the germline V gene are LNHNV and YYDKDF (reference sequence). The CDR3 loop spans 16 amino acids.

This clonotype was seen only a few times. The chain carries TRBV12-3 or TRBV12-4 and TRBJ2-3; D is perhaps TRBD1 (5 bases). V dropped 3 bases and J dropped 8 bases, with 9 bases sitting between them. This CDR3 contains 12 residues. CDR3 residues: CASSFDSSTQYF. The DNA of the CDR3 is TGTGCCAGCAGTTTCGACAGTAGTACGCAGTATTTT.

This sequence joins TRBV12-3 or TRBV12-4 and TRBJ2-1; D not certain. V was cut by 5 bases and J by 4 bases, with 9 bases left in between. This CDR3 is 13 amino acids long. CDR3 coding DNA: TGTGCCAGCAGTAAGGAGTCTTACAATGAGCAGTTCTTC. As protein: CASSKESYNEQFF.

This chain links TRBV4-2 with TRBJ2-3, with unresolved D. This CDR3 has 14 residues. Germline values: CDR1 LGHNA, CDR2 YNFKEQ. The germline V and J ends were trimmed by 0 bases and 3 bases, with 7 bases remaining between them. CDR3 in DNA: TGTGCCAGCAGCCAAGATTTCGGAACAGATACGCAGTATTTT. Translating it yields CASSQDFGTDTQYF.

The V call is TRBV6-1, the J call TRBJ2-1; 8 bases map to TRBD2. The CDR3 is made up of 15 amino acids. V lost 6 bases to trimming and J lost 7 bases; unmatched junction nucleotides: 11. Germline CDR1 and CDR2: MNHNS and SASEGT. Written as DNA, the CDR3 is TGTGCCAGCAGACCCAGCGGGGGAACCGGTAATGAGCAGTTCTTC. Translation gives CASRPSGGTGNEQFF.

V gene TRBV29-1 combines with J gene TRBJ2-5; D is undetermined. CDR1 is SQVTM and CDR2 is ANQGSEA in the germline V gene. Trimming shortened V by 5 bases and J by 4 bases, and 14 bases separated the two germline ends. The CDR3 totals 13 residues. CDR3 residues: CSVQTQPGETQYF. CDR3 bases: TGCAGCGTTCAAACTCAGCCCGGAGAGACCCAGTACTTC.

The chain has TRBV7-2 and TRBJ2-1; 8 bases agree with TRBD2. CDR1 is SGHTA, CDR2 FQGNSA, per germline. V shed 1 base, J shed 5 bases, and the junction held 4 bases outside the gene matches. This CDR3 contains 15 residues. Here the CDR3 reads CASSLDRGGNNEQFF. The CDR3 region has the DNA TGTGCCAGCAGCTTAGATCGGGGGGGTAACAATGAGCAGTTCTTC.

This chain joins TRBV27 and TRBJ1-4, with TRBD1 matching 9 bases. Trimming at V came to 3 bases and at J to 8 bases, leaving 10 bases not matched to a gene. This CDR3 spans 16 amino acids. Germline V gives CDR1 MNHEY, CDR2 SMNVEV (reference sequence). CDR3 sequence: CASSFLPGQGGEKLFF. For the CDR3, the DNA is TGTGCCAGCAGTTTCCTTCCGGGACAGGGAGGGGAAAAACTGTTTTTT.

The chain has TRBV18 and TRBJ2-5, with a weak D call TRBD1 (6 bases). V was clipped by 6 bases and J by 5 bases, with 13 bases between them. The germline gives CDR1 KGHSH, CDR2 LQKENI. This CDR3 has 13 amino acids. CDR3 amino acids: CASSQGWRETQYF. DNA of the CDR3: TGTGCCAGCTCCCAGGGGTGGCGGGAGACCCAGTACTTC.

This sequence joins TRBV2 and TRBJ2-1, with D perhaps matching TRBD2 (7 bases). V dropped 11 bases and J dropped 8 bases, with 16 bases sitting between them. The CDR3 has 12 amino acids. CDR1 and CDR2 from the germline V gene are SNHLY and FYNNEI. The CDR3 loop reads CASRGARDEQFF. CDR3 nucleotide sequence: TGTGCCTCCCGGGGGGCAAGAGATGAGCAGTTCTTC.

The chain employs TRBV15 and TRBJ2-7; D not certain. Germline CDR1 LNHNV, CDR2 YYDKDF (reference sequence). Trimming shortened V by 8 bases and J by 3 bases, and 14 bases separated the two germline ends. The CDR3 extends over 13 amino acids. The CDR3 region is CATQTNFDYEQYF. CDR3 nucleotides: TGTGCCACCCAGACCAACTTTGACTACGAGCAGTACTTC.

This clonotype has a handful of counts. V is TRBV28 and J is TRBJ2-2, with D possibly matching TRBD1 (6 bases). CDR3 size: 15 residues. Germline V lookup: CDR1 MDHEN, CDR2 SYDVKM. Trimming took 5 bases from V and 3 from J, leaving 13 bases between them. Here the CDR3 reads CASSPPRGHTGELFF. CDR3 sequence (DNA): TGTGCCAGCAGTCCACCCAGGGGTCACACCGGGGAGCTGTTTTTT.

The chain joins TRBV10-3 to TRBJ2-7; weak D call: TRBD2 (5 bases). Germline CDR1 reads ENHRY; CDR2 reads SYGVKD. V was shortened by 7 bases and J by 5 bases, with 15 bases between the two germline ends. This CDR3 is 13 amino acids long. CDR3 nucleotide sequence: TGTGCCATCACTAGCAGGAAGTTCGACGAGCAGTACTTC. As protein: CAITSRKFDEQYF.

This clonotype came up a few times. CDR3 amino acids: CSARDLRKNQPQHF. The CDR3 DNA follows: TGCAGTGCTAGAGATTTAAGAAAAAATCAGCCCCAGCATTTT. The chain uses TRBV20-1 and TRBJ1-5; D not resolved. Per germline, CDR1 DFQATT and CDR2 SNEGSKA (reference sequence). Trimming stripped 0 bases from V and 4 bases from J, with 10 bases between. The CDR3 length is 14 residues.

The rearrangement links TRBV4-2 to TRBJ2-5, with D maybe TRBD2 (6 bases). The CDR3 is made up of 15 amino acids. V was pared by 4 bases and J by 3 bases, with 15 bases between. CDR1 LGHNA and CDR2 YNFKEQ come from the germline V gene. CDR3: CASSRSGRQEETQYF. The CDR3, as DNA: TGTGCCAGCAGCCGGAGTGGGAGGCAAGAAGAGACCCAGTACTTC.